These 5 T cell receptor beta chains were all obtained from the same sample, sequenced in a study of T cell responses to AZD1222 COVID-19 vaccine. Libraries were prepared by immunoSEQ multiplex PCR; TCRdb keeps only in-frame clonotypes and omits some of them. The profile shows around 140,000 clones, 80% to 95% of them singletons. Here the sequenced sample was peripheral blood, taken 28 days after the second AZD1222 dose. The receptors derive from an adult who received the AZD1222 COVID-19 vaccine.

This clone turned up a few times. CDR3 DNA sequence: TGTGCCAGCAGTGTCGACGGGAACTATGGCTACACCTTC. It specifies CASSVDGNYGYTF. This rearrangement joins TRBV2 to TRBJ1-2; D uncertain. Trimming left V 4 bases short and J 2 bases short, with 8 bases between. Looked up from germline, CDR1 is SNHLY and CDR2 is FYNNEI. CDR3 size: 13 residues.

The genes are TRBV30 and TRBJ1-5, with D perhaps matching TRBD1 (5 bases). This CDR3 has 15 residues. Germline V gives CDR1 GTSNPN, CDR2 SVGIG (reference sequence). The V end was cut by 2 bases, the J end by 3 bases, with 14 bases between. DNA of the CDR3: TGTGCCTGGAGTCAAAGGGCAGGGATCAATCAGCCCCAGCATTTT. Translated: CAWSQRAGINQPQHF.

This clone was recorded only once. This chain uses TRBV7-2 with TRBJ2-2; unclear D gene. V shed 1 base and J shed 4 bases, with 7 bases lying between them. CDR3 size: 14 residues. Germline values: CDR1 SGHTA, CDR2 FQGNSA. CDR3 sequence reads: CASSLELFTGELFF. CDR3 nucleotides: TGTGCCAGCAGCTTAGAACTTTTCACCGGGGAGCTGTTTTTT. The complete variable domain, with remaining parts taken from reference TRBV7-2 and TRBJ2-2, reads GAGVSQSPSNKVTEKGKDVELRCDPISGHTALYWYRQSLGQGLEFLIYFQGNSAPDKSGLPSDRFSAERTGGSVSTLTIQRTQQEDSAVYLCASSLELFTGELFFGEGSRLTVL.

This chain links TRBV4-3 with TRBJ2-6, with D unresolved. V was shortened by 0 bases and J by 3 bases, with 6 bases between the two germline ends. Germline assignment: CDR1 LGHNA and CDR2 YSLEER. The CDR3 length is 15 residues. DNA of the CDR3: TGCGCCAGCAGCCAAGACTGGCTTGGGGCCAACGTCCTGACTTTC. Its protein is CASSQDWLGANVLTF.

Only one count was recorded for this clone. The chain links TRBV5-6 to TRBJ1-6, with 9 nucleotides matching TRBD1. V lost 0 bases to trimming and J lost 3 bases; unmatched junction nucleotides: 4. CDR1 SGHDT and CDR2 YYEEEE come from the germline V gene. The CDR3 covers 17 residues. The CDR3 reads CASSLGGQGLYNSPLHF. Written as DNA, the CDR3 is TGTGCCAGCAGCTTGGGGGGACAGGGACTCTATAATTCACCCCTCCACTTT.